This record concerns one T cell receptor beta chain sequence. This entry is derived from a study of control samples from healthy donors and cancer patients. Sequencing was performed with immunoSEQ multiplex PCR; in TCRdb, only in-frame clones are kept and a portion is missing. This sample has about 150,000 clones; 94% occur once, and the top ten carry 1.3% to 1.5%. Germline V gene data show CDR1 as LNHDA and CDR2 as SQIVND (reference sequence). The CDR3 has 15 amino acids. The J segment lost 5 bases and the V segment lost 4 bases, leaving 10 bases of the junction unmatched. The chain recombines TRBV19 with TRBJ2-5; 7 positions agree with TRBD1. The receptor was derived from a woman between 18 and 29 years old in good health. The sequenced material came from blood. Here the CDR3 reads CASSTDRAGSETQYF. The CDR3 region has the DNA TGTGCCAGTAGTACTGACAGGGCCGGATCGGAGACCCAGTACTTC.